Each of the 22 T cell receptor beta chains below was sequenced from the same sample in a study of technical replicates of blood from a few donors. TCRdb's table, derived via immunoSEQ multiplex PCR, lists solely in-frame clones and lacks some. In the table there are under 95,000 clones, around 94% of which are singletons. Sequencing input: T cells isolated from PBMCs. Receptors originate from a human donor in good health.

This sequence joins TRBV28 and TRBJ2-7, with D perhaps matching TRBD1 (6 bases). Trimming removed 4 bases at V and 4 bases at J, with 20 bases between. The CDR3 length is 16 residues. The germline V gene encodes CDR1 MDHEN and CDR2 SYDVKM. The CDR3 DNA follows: TGTGCCAGCAGTTCAACAACACGGGACACTAGATACGAGCAGTACTTC. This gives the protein CASSSTTRDTRYEQYF.

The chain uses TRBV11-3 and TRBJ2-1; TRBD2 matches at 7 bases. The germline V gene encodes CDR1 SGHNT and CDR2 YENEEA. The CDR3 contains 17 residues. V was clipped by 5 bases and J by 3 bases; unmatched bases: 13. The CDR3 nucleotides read TGTGCCAGCAGCCTACGGGGAGGGAATAGCGTCTACAATGAGCAGTTCTTC. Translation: CASSLRGGNSVYNEQFF.

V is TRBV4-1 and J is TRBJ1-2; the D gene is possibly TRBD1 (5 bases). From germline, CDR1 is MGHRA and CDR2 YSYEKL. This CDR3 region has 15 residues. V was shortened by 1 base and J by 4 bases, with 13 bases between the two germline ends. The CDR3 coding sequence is TGCGCCAGCAGCCAAGCGCGGGGGAACCCCTATGGCTACACCTTC. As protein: CASSQARGNPYGYTF.

CDR3 in DNA: TGTGCCAGCAGGCCGGGACTACCCCAAGAGACCCAGTACTTC. Protein: CASRPGLPQETQYF. The genes are TRBV2 and TRBJ2-5; 7 nucleotides agree with TRBD2. Per the germline V gene, CDR1 is SNHLY and CDR2 is FYNNEI. The junction had 5 bases not matched to a gene; V was cut back by 6 bases and J by 1 base. This CDR3 spans 14 amino acids.

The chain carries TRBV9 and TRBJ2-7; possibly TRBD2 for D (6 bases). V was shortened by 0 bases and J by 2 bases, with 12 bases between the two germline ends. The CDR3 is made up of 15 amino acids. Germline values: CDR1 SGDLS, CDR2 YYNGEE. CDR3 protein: CASSVGSGVTYEQYF. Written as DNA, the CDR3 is TGTGCCAGCAGCGTAGGTTCGGGAGTCACCTACGAGCAGTACTTC.

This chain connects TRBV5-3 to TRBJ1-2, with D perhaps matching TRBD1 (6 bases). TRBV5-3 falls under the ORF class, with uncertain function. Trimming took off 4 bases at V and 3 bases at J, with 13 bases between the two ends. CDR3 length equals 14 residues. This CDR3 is CARSTTGIDYGYTF. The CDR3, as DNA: TGTGCCAGAAGCACCACAGGGATAGACTATGGCTACACCTTC.

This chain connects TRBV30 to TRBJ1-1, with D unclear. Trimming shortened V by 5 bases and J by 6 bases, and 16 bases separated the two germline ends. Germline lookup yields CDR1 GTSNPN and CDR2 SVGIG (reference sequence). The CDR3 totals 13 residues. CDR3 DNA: TGTGCCTGGGCCCCCGGAGGGCGCCCTGAAGCTTTCTTT. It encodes CAWAPGGRPEAFF. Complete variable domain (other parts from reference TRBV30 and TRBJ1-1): SQTIHQWPATLVQPVGSPLSLECTVEGTSNPNLYWYRQAAGRGLQLLFYSVGIGQISSEVPQNLSASRPQDRQFILSSKKLLLSDSGFYLCAWAPGGRPEAFFGQGTRLTVV.

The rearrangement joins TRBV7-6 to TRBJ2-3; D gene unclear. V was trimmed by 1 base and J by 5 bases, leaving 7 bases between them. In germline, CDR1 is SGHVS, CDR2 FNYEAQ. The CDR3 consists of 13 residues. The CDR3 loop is CASSLGSGDTQYF. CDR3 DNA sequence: TGTGCCAGCAGCTTAGGCTCGGGAGATACGCAGTATTTT.

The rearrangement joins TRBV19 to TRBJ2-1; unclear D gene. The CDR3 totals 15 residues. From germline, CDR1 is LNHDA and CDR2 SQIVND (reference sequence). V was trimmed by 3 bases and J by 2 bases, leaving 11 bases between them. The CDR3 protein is CASSMSVATYNEQFF. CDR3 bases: TGTGCCAGTAGTATGAGCGTGGCCACCTACAATGAGCAGTTCTTC.

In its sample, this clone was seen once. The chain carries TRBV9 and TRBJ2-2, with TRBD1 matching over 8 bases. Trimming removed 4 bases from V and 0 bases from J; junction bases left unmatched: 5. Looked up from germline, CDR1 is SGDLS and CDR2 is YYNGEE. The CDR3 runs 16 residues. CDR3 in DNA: TGTGCCAGCAGCTTACCGGGACAGGCGAACACCGGGGAGCTGTTTTTT. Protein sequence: CASSLPGQANTGELFF.

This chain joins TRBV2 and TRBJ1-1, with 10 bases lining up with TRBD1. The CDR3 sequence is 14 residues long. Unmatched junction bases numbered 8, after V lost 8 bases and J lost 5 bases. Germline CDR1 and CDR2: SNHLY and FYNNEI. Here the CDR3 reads CASWSGTGDTEAFF. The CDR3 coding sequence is TGTGCCAGCTGGTCCGGGACAGGGGATACTGAAGCTTTCTTT.

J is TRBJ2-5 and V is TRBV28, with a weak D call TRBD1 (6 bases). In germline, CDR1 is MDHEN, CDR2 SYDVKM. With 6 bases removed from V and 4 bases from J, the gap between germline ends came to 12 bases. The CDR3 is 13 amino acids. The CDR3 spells CASSRGLGETQYF. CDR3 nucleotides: TGTGCCAGCAGCAGGGGTTTAGGAGAGACCCAGTACTTC.

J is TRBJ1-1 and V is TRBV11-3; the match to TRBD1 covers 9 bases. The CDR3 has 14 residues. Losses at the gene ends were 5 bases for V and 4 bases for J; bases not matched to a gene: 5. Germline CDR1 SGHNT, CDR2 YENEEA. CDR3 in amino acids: CASSPTGGGTEAFF. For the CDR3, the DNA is TGTGCCAGCAGCCCGACAGGGGGTGGCACTGAAGCTTTCTTT. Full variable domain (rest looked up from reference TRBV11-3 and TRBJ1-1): EAGVVQSPRYKIIEKKQPVAFWCNPISGHNTLYWYLQNLGQGPELLIRYENEEAVDDSQLPKDRFSAERLKGVDSTLKIQPAELGDSAVYLCASSPTGGGTEAFFGQGTRLTVV.

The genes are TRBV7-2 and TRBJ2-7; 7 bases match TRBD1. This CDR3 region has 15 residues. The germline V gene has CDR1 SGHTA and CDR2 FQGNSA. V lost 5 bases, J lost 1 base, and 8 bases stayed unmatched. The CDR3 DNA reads TGTGCCAGCAGCCCGAGCCGGGACAGATCCTACGAGCAGTACTTC. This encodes CASSPSRDRSYEQYF.

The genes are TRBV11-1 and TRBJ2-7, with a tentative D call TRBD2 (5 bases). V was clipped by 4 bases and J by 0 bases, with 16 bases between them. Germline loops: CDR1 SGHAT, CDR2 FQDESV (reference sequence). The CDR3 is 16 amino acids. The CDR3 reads CASSSGHGLNSYEQYF. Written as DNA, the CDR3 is TGTGCCAGCAGCTCTGGCCACGGACTGAACTCCTACGAGCAGTACTTC.

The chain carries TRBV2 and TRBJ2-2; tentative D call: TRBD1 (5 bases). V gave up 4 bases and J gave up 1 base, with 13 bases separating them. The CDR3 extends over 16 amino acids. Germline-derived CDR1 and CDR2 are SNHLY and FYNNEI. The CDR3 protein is CASSGQTAQNTGELFF. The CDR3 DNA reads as TGTGCCAGCAGTGGACAGACAGCCCAGAACACCGGGGAGCTGTTTTTT.

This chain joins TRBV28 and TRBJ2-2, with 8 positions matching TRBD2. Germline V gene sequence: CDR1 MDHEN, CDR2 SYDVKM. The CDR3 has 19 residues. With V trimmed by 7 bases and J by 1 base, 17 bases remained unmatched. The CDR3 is CASTTRGGSHGWNTGELFF. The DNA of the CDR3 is TGTGCCAGCACAACTCGGGGGGGGAGTCACGGATGGAACACCGGGGAGCTGTTTTTT.

CDR3 bases: TGCGCCAGCAGCTTCACAGGGGTGGCGGGCACCGGGGAGCTGTTTTTT. Protein sequence: CASSFTGVAGTGELFF. The V gene is TRBV5-1, the J gene TRBJ2-2; 7 nucleotides align to TRBD1. Losses at the gene ends were 2 bases for V and 4 bases for J; bases not matched to a gene: 8. CDR1 is SGHRS, CDR2 YFSETQ, per germline. The CDR3 length is 16 residues.

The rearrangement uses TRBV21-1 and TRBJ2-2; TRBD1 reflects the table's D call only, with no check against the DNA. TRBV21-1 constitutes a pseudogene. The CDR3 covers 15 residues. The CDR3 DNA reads TGTGCCAGCAGCCTCGGGACAGTGGGTCCCGGGGAGCTGTTTTTT. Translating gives CASSLGTVGPGELFF.

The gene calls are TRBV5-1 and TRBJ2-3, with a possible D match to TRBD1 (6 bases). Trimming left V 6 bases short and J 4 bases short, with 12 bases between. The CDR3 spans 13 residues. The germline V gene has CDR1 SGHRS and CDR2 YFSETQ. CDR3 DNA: TGCGCCAGCACGACTACAGGGTCAGATACGCAGTATTTT. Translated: CASTTTGSDTQYF.

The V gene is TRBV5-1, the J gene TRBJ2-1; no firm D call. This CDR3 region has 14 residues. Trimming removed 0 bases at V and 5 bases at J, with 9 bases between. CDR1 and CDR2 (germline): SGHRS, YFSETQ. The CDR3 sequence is CASSLGQNDNEQFF. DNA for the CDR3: TGCGCCAGCAGCTTGGGGCAGAACGACAATGAGCAGTTCTTC.

The CDR3 sequence: CASSEWDRQYGYTF. The CDR3 nucleotides are TGTGCCAGCAGTGAGTGGGACAGGCAATATGGCTACACCTTC. The rearrangement uses TRBV6-4 and TRBJ1-2; 8 nucleotides align to TRBD1. CDR1 is MRHNA and CDR2 is SNTAGT in the germline V gene. CDR3 length: 14 amino acids. Germline trimming cut 3 bases from V and 5 bases from J; bases unmatched to any gene: 5.